This T cell receptor (beta chain) stems from a study of beta chain features in type 1 diabetes. There are a few counts of this clone. The antigen is undetermined. All sorted populations exceeded 95% purity. Expressed TCRB transcripts got sequenced, as all isolated RNA was reverse transcribed. Clones were read by immunoSEQ multiplex PCR, and TCRdb kept only the in-frame ones, dropping some. The repertoire has about 410,000 clones, about 15% of them found once; the top ten carry 0.035% to 0.04%. Findings and caveats of the study: Across patients, naive, central memory and Treg TCRB repertoires exhibited apparently greater similarity than was observed across healthy donors.

The source of this sequence is a young man in good health. What was sequenced was naive CD4+ T cells from blood.

CDR3 protein: CASSQWINSYNEQFF. The DNA for the CDR3 is TGCGCCAGCAGCCAATGGATTAACTCCTACAATGAGCAGTTCTTC. This chain uses TRBV4-3 with TRBJ2-1; no clear D. The CDR3 loop spans 15 amino acids. V shed 2 bases and J shed 0 bases, with 8 bases lying between them. Germline CDR1 LGHNA, CDR2 YSLEER.